A single sample is the source of the 17 T cell receptor beta chains below, sequenced in a study of T cells in Graves' hyperthyroidism and ophthalmopathy. Template material for amplifying TCR beta CDR3 regions consisted of RNA transcripts. First-round RT-PCR of the TCR CDR3 relied on the HTBI primer set. TCRdb re-analysed the multiplex PCR reads in MiXCR, keeping a single row per CDR3 protein. The table lists approximately 400,000 distinct CDR3 sequences, under 20% of them singletons, with 35% to 45% in the top ten. Material for sequencing was blood. The receptor set was obtained from a man aged 18 to 29 with Graves' ophthalmopathy.

This clonotype was recorded a few times. The gene calls are TRBV13 and TRBJ1-2, with D maybe TRBD1 (5 bases). The CDR3 is 15 amino acids. V was cut by 5 bases and J by 4 bases, with 17 bases left in between. Germline CDR1 is PRHDT and CDR2 is FYEKMQ (reference sequence). The CDR3 protein is CASSQYPGTSYGYTF. DNA for the CDR3: TGTGCCAGCAGCCAATATCCCGGGACCAGCTATGGCTACACCTTC.

This clonotype was counted at least ten times. V and J are TRBV9 and TRBJ1-6, with TRBD1 matching 8 bases. The germline V gene has CDR1 SGDLS and CDR2 YYNGEE. The CDR3 is 15 residues long. The V and J ends lost 3 bases and 5 bases, in that order; junction bases with no gene match: 4. The CDR3 DNA reads as TGTGCCAGCAGCGATAGGACAGGGAATAATTCACCCCTCCACTTT. It translates to CASSDRTGNNSPLHF.

The rearrangement joins TRBV6-1 to TRBJ2-7, with 7 bases matching TRBD2. CDR3 length: 14 amino acids. Germline CDR1 reads MNHNS; CDR2 reads SASEGT. The V gene end was trimmed by 6 bases and the J gene end by 5 bases; junction bases not matched to a gene: 10. The CDR3 bases are TGTGCCAGCAGCTCGGGAGGTCGGGGTGACGAGCAGTACTTC. It specifies CASSSGGRGDEQYF.

This clonotype came up a few times. The chain is built from TRBV3-1 and TRBJ2-3; 8 bases line up with TRBD2. This CDR3 is built from 16 residues. J lost 4 bases, V lost 4 bases, and 10 bases had no gene match. The germline V gene encodes CDR1 LGHDT and CDR2 YNNKEL (reference sequence). Here the CDR3 DNA reads TGTGCCAGCAGCCCAACCGGGGGGGCGGTATCAGATACGCAGTATTTT. It encodes CASSPTGGAVSDTQYF.

The chain uses TRBV2 and TRBJ1-6; D is unclear. Trimming took off 2 bases at V and 10 bases at J, with 3 bases between the two ends. This CDR3 comprises 11 residues. The germline CDR1 and CDR2 sequences are SNHLY and FYNNEI. The CDR3 region is CASSEQSPLHF. The CDR3 region has the DNA TGTGCCAGCAGTGAACAGTCACCCCTCCACTTT.

The chain uses TRBV19 and TRBJ2-7; the match to TRBD1 covers 8 bases. After removal of 2 bases from V and 6 bases from J, the junction contained 6 bases not matched to a gene. The CDR3 runs 14 residues. Germline V lookup: CDR1 LNHDA, CDR2 SQIVND (reference sequence). The CDR3 coding sequence is TGTGCCAGTAGTATATCGGCAGGGGGCGGCGAGCAGTACTTC. Translated: CASSISAGGGEQYF.

This clonotype was recorded many times. This chain joins TRBV2 and TRBJ2-7, with 7 bases fitting TRBD1. CDR3 length equals 13 residues. The ends lost 7 bases at V and 5 bases at J; junction bases unmatched: 8. Germline V CDR1 and CDR2: SNHLY, FYNNEI. The CDR3 is CASTWTGTDEQYF. CDR3 sequence (DNA): TGTGCCAGCACTTGGACAGGAACCGACGAGCAGTACTTC.

This rearrangement joins TRBV9 to TRBJ2-2, with 7 bases matching TRBD1. The CDR3 has 15 residues. With 4 bases clipped from V and 4 bases from J, the junction kept 7 bases outside the gene matches. Germline V lookup: CDR1 SGDLS, CDR2 YYNGEE. The CDR3 DNA reads as TGTGCCAGCAGCAAAGAGGGGGCAGGCACCGGGGAGCTGTTTTTT. Residues: CASSKEGAGTGELFF.

There are many counts of this clonotype. This chain connects TRBV7-9 to TRBJ1-1, with 7 bases that match TRBD1. V shed 8 bases and J 2 bases; nucleotides not matched to a gene: 5. Germline V CDR1 and CDR2: SEHNR, FQNEAQ (reference sequence). This CDR3 contains 13 residues. CDR3 amino acids: CASGGQANTEAFF. CDR3 in DNA: TGTGCCAGCGGCGGACAGGCCAACACTGAAGCTTTCTTT.

This clonotype was recorded at least ten times. The V gene is TRBV2, the J gene TRBJ2-1, with 15 bases aligning to TRBD2. The CDR3 is made up of 15 amino acids. The trim removed 4 bases at V and 6 bases at J, leaving 1 base unmatched. Germline values: CDR1 SNHLY, CDR2 FYNNEI. The CDR3 here is CASSGTSGGANEQFF. CDR3 DNA: TGTGCCAGCAGTGGGACTAGCGGGGGGGCCAATGAGCAGTTCTTC. The full variable domain, rest sourced from reference TRBV2 and TRBJ2-1, is EPEVTQTPSHQVTQMGQEVILRCVPISNHLYFYWYRQILGQKVEFLVSFYNNEISEKSEIFDDQFSVERPDGSNFTLKIRSTKLEDSAMYFCASSGTSGGANEQFFGPGTRLTVL.

This clonotype was recorded at least ten times. This chain uses TRBV29-1 with TRBJ1-1; TRBD1 matches at 9 bases. CDR3 length equals 13 residues. After removal of 7 bases from V and 8 bases from J, the junction contained 11 bases not matched to a gene. Looked up from germline, CDR1 is SQVTM and CDR2 is ANQGSEA. The CDR3 DNA reads as TGCAGCGGACTCACCGGGACAGGGAAGGAAGCTTTCTTT. It codes for CSGLTGTGKEAFF.

A few counts support this clonotype. This chain uses TRBV12-5 with TRBJ1-2, with TRBD1 identical over 9 bases. Germline values: CDR1 LGHNT, CDR2 FRNRAP. J was trimmed by 6 bases and V by 5 bases; bases with no gene match: 4. The CDR3 extends over 13 amino acids. The chain's CDR3 is CASGPRQGDGYTF. CDR3 DNA: TGTGCTAGTGGTCCCCGACAGGGGGATGGCTACACCTTC.

The V call is TRBV27, the J call TRBJ2-6; weak D call: TRBD1 (5 bases). Germline V gene data show CDR1 as MNHEY and CDR2 as SMNVEV (reference sequence). V was clipped by 6 bases and J by 0 bases, with 6 bases between them. The CDR3 sequence is 14 residues long. DNA for the CDR3: TGTGCCAGCAGGGACATCTCTGGGGCCAACGTCCTGACTTTC. It translates to CASRDISGANVLTF.

This clonotype was seen ten or more times. J is TRBJ1-2 and V is TRBV20-1; D unresolved. Trimming shortened V by 0 bases and J by 4 bases, and 9 bases separated the two germline ends. CDR1 DFQATT and CDR2 SNEGSKA come from the germline V gene (reference sequence). The CDR3 runs to 13 residues. The CDR3 loop reads CSARDMDFYGYTF. The CDR3 coding sequence is TGCAGTGCTAGAGATATGGACTTCTATGGCTACACCTTC.

At least ten counts were recorded for this clonotype. The chain recombines TRBV13 with TRBJ2-3; 7 bases fit TRBD2. The CDR3 contains 14 residues. J was trimmed by 6 bases and V by 8 bases; bases with no gene match: 11. Germline V CDR1 and CDR2: PRHDT, FYEKMQ (reference sequence). CDR3 region: CASRRGGGPDTQYF. In nucleotides, the CDR3 is TGTGCCAGCCGGCGGGGCGGGGGTCCCGATACGCAGTATTTT.

This clonotype was recorded many times. J is TRBJ2-5 and V is TRBV11-2; D is unresolved. Trimming removed 1 base at V and 2 bases at J, with 8 bases between. CDR1 and CDR2 from the germline V gene are SGHAT and FQNNGV. The CDR3 length is 14 residues. CDR3: CASSLGTSQETQYF. The CDR3 bases are TGTGCCAGCAGCTTAGGTACCAGTCAAGAGACCCAGTACTTC.

The CDR3 nucleotides read TGCGCCAGCAGTGATGCTTATGGCTACACCTTC. This translates into CASSDAYGYTF. The chain carries TRBV10-2 and TRBJ1-2; D gene uncertain. The CDR3 extends over 11 amino acids. Germline lookup yields CDR1 WSHSY and CDR2 SAAADI. V shed 3 bases and J shed 5 bases, with 4 bases lying between them.